A selection of T cell receptor beta chains follows, all from one sample in a study of blood T cell repertoires in COVID-19. Profiling relied on immunoSEQ multiplex PCR, and the TCRdb table lists in-frame clones only, not all of them. Among roughly 68,000 clones listed, roughly three quarters were seen once. The sequencing sample was made of peripheral blood. These receptors were collected from a woman in her 50s with acute or convalescent COVID-19. Both conserved end residues are part of each CDR3. Fields, in order: V gene, CDR3 length, CDR3 protein.

>TRBV7-9|14
CASRQGQAQETQYF
>TRBV5-4|15
CASSLGQGLGETQYF
>TRBV3-1/TRBV3-2|15
CASSQYGQGNNEQFF
>TRBV6-5|15
CASRPRGIGHQPQHF
>TRBV5-4|16
CASSLGLAGHSYEQYF
>TRBV7-8|15
CASSAISGGAYEQYF
>TRBV11-2|19
CASSLRGTGGLPSSYEQYF
>TRBV6-4|13
CASSEDRDYGYTF
>TRBV29-1|15
CSVERLSRLNHEQFF
>TRBV20-1|14
CSASSGQGANVLTF
>TRBV15|13
CATSSYRNTEAFF
>TRBV18|16
CASSQGTAATNEKLFF
>TRBV7-3|16
CASSLTGTSAFGEQYF
>TRBV7-9|15
CASSLGSGEYNEQFF
>TRBV30|13
CAWGLSGANVLTF
>TRBV6-5|12
CASSPGSSPLHF
>TRBV2|17
CASSEAGTGTGLEEQYF